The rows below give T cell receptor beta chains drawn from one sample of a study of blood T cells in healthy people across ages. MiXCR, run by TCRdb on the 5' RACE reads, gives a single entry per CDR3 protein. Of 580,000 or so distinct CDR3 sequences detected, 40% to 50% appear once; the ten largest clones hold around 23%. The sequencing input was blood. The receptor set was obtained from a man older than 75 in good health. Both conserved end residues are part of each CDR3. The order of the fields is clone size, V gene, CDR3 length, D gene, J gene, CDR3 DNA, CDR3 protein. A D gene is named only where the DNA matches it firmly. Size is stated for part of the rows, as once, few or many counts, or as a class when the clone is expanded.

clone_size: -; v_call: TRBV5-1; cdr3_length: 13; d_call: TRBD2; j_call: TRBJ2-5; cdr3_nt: TGCGCCAACAGCCCCGGGACTAGCGAGACCCAGTACTTC; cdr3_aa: CANSPGTSETQYF
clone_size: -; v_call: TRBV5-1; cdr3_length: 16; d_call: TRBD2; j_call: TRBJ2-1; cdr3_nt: TGCGCCAGCAGCTTGGGGTGGACTAGCGGGATAGATGAGCAGTTCTTC; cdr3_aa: CASSLGWTSGIDEQFF
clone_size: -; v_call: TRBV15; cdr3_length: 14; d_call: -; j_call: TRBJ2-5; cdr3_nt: TGTGCCACCAGCAGAGTGGGGGAAATGGAGACCCAGTACTTC; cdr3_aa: CATSRVGEMETQYF
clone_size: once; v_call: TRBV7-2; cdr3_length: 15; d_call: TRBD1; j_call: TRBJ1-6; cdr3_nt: TGTGCCAGCAGCTTACTGGGACAGCGGAATTCACTCCTCCACTTT; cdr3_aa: CASSLLGQRNSLLHF
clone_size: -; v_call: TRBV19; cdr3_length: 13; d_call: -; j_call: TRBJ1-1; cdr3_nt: TGTGCCAGTAGACGGGGGGCGAACACTGAAGCTTTCTTT; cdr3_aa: CASRRGANTEAFF
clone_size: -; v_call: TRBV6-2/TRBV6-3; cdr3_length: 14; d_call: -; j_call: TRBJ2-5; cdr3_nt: TGTGCCAGCAGTTCCGTTTCCCACCAAGAGACCCAGTACTTC; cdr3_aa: CASSSVSHQETQYF
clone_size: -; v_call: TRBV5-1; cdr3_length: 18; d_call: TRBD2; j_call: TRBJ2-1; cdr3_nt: TGCGCCAGCAGCTGGGGCGGGATGACTAGCGGGAGTCCCAATGAGCAGTTCTTC; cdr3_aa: CASSWGGMTSGSPNEQFF
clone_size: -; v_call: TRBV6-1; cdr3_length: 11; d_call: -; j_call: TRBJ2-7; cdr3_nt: TGTGCCAGCAGTCTCCGGGAAAGGAGGTACTTC; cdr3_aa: CASSLRERRYF
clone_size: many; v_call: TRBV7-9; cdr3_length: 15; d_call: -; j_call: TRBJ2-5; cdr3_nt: TGTGCCAGCAGCCTCGACCAGTACGCTTCAGAGACCCAGTACTTC; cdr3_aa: CASSLDQYASETQYF
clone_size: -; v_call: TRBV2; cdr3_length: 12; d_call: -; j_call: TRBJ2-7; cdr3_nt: TGTGCCAGCAGTTGGAGGGTTGGAGAGCAGTACTTC; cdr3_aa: CASSWRVGEQYF
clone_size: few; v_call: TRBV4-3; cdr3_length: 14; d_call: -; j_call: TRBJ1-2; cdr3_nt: TGCGCCAGCAGCCAAGCTCGAGGGGACTATGGCTACACCTTC; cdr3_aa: CASSQARGDYGYTF
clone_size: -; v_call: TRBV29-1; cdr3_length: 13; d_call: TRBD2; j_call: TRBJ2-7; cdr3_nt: TGCAGCGCCACAGGACTAGCGGGAGACGAGCAGTACTTC; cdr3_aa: CSATGLAGDEQYF
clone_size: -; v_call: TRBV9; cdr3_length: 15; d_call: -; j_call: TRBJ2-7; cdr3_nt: TGTGCCAGCAGCGTACAGGGACGGAGCTCCTACGAGCAGTACTTC; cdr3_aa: CASSVQGRSSYEQYF
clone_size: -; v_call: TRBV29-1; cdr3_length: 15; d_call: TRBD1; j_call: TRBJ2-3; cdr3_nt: TGCAGCGTCGACTTAGACAGGGGGCAGACAGATACGCAGTATTTT; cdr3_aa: CSVDLDRGQTDTQYF
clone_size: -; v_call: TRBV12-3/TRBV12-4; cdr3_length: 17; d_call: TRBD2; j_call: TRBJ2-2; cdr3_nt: TGTGCCAGCACCTCGACTAGCGGGGGGGCGAACACCGGGGAGCTGTTTTTT; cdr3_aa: CASTSTSGGANTGELFF
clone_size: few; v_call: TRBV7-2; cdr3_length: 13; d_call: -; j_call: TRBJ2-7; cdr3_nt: TGTGCCAGCAGCCCGAGGGCCTTCTACGAGCAGTACTTC; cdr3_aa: CASSPRAFYEQYF
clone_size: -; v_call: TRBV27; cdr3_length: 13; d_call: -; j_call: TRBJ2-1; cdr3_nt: TGTGCCAGCAGCCTAGGGTGGAGAGATGAGCAGTTCTTC; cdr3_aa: CASSLGWRDEQFF
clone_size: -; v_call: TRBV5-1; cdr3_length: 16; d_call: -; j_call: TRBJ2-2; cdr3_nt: TGCGCCGGCAGCTTCCTGTCGACAGGAGCCACCGGGGAGCTGTTTTTT; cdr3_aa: CAGSFLSTGATGELFF
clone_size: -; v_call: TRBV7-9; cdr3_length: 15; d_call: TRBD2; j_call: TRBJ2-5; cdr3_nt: TGTGCCAGCAGCCTCCCGCGGGGGGCGGGAGAGACCCAGTACTTC; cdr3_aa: CASSLPRGAGETQYF
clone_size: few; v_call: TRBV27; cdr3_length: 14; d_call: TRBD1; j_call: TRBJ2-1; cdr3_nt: TGTGCCAGCAGCTTGGGGACAGTTCTTAATGAGCAGTTCTTC; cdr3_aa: CASSLGTVLNEQFF
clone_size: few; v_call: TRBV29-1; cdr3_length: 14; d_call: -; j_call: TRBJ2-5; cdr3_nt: TGCAGCGTTGCCTACACTCGGGGGCAAGAGACCCAGTACTTC; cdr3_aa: CSVAYTRGQETQYF
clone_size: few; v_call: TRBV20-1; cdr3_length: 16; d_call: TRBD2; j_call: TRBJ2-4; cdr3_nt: TGCAGTGCTCAGGAGGGACTAGCGGGAGGCGGGGACATTCAGTACTTC; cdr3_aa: CSAQEGLAGGGDIQYF
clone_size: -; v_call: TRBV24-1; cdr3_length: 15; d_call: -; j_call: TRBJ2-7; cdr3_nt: TGTGCCACCAGTGATGCCGGCAGGGGCTTTTTGGAGCAGTACTTC; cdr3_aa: CATSDAGRGFLEQYF
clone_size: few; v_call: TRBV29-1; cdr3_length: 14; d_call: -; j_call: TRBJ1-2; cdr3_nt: TGCAGCGTTGAAGATGGGGAACACTTCTATGGCTACACCTTC; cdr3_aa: CSVEDGEHFYGYTF
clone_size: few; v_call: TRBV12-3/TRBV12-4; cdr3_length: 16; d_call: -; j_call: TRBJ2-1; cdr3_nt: TGTGCCAGCAATAAACCCGGGACGGTCCTAGAAAATGAGCAGTTCTTC; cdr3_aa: CASNKPGTVLENEQFF
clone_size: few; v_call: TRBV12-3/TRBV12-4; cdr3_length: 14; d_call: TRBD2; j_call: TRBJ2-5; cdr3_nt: TGTGCCAGCAGACCAAGCGGGAGCGCGGAGACCCAGTACTTC; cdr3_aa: CASRPSGSAETQYF
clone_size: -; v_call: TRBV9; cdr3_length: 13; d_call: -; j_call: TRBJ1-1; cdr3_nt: TGTGCCAGCAGCCCCTATACCAACGGTGAAGCTTTCTTT; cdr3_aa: CASSPYTNGEAFF
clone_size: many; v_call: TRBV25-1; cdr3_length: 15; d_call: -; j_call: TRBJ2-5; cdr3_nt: TGTGCCAGCAGTGTCTCCGGGACGGCCCAAGAGACCCAGTACTTC; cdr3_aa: CASSVSGTAQETQYF
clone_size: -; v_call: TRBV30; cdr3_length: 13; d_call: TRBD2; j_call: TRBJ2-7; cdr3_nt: TGTGCCTGGAGTCCTAGCGGCCCCTACGAGCAGTACTTC; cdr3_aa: CAWSPSGPYEQYF
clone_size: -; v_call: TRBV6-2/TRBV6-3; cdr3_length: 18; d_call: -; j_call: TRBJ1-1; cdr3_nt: TGTGCCAGCAGTTATTACGGAAGAAGACAGTCATCCCGAACTGAAGCTTTCTTT; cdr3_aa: CASSYYGRRQSSRTEAFF
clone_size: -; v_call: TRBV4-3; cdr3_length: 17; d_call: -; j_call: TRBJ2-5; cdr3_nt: TGCGCCAGCAGCCAAGATCTTGGGACCGCAATTGGGGAGATCCAGTACTTC; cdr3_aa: CASSQDLGTAIGEIQYF
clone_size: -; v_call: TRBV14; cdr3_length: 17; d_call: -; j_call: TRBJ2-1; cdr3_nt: TGTGCCAGCAGCCAAGGTAGAGTTTCCCTAATAGCCAATGAGCAGTTCTTC; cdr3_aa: CASSQGRVSLIANEQFF
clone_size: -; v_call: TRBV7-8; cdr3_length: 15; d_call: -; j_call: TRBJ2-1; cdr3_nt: TGTGCCAGCAGCTCCCCGCCTGTCGCCTACAATGAGCAGTTCTTC; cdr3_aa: CASSSPPVAYNEQFF
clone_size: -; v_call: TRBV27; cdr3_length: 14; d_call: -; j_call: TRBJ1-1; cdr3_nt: TGTGCCAGCAGTTTTGGGAACTTGAACACTGAAGCTTTCTTT; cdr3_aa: CASSFGNLNTEAFF
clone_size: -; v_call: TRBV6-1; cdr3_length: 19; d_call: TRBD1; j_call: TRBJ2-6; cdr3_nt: TGTGCCAGTAGTGAAATGTGGGACAGGCTTGTCTCTAGGGCCAACGTCCTGACTTTC; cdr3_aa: CASSEMWDRLVSRANVLTF
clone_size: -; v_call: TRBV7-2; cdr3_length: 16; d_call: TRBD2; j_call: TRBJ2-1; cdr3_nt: TGTGCCAGCAGCCCTAACAGCGGGGGGGTTAACAATGAGCAGTTCTTC; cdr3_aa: CASSPNSGGVNNEQFF
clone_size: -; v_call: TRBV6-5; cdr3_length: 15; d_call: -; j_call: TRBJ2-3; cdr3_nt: TGTACCAGCAGTTACTCCGTGACTAACAAAGATACGCAGTATTTT; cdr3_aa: CTSSYSVTNKDTQYF